Listed below are T cell receptor beta chains from one sample, sequenced in a study of early T cells in non-severe SARS-CoV-2 infection. TCRdb reprocessed the 5' RACE reads via MiXCR and lists one record per CDR3 protein. The table lists more than 20,000 distinct CDR3 sequences, nearly 4.5% of them singletons, with around 6% in the top ten. Sequencing was performed on whole blood. These receptors were taken from an adult who was a healthcare worker with PCR-confirmed SARS-CoV-2 infection or an uninfected control (not recorded which). CDR3s include the opening cysteine and the closing phenylalanine or tryptophan. A D gene is named only where the DNA matches it firmly. Size is stated for part of the rows, as once, few or many counts, or as a class when the clone is expanded.

J gene | D gene | clone size | V gene | CDR3 protein | CDR3 DNA
TRBJ1-1 | NA | many | TRBV28 | CASTKGVLNTEAFF | TGTGCCAGCACCAAGGGGGTCTTGAACACTGAAGCTTTCTTT
TRBJ2-7 | TRBD1 | many | TRBV5-8 | CASSPGTGTYEQYF | TGTGCCAGCAGCCCCGGGACAGGTACCTACGAGCAGTACTTC
TRBJ2-1 | TRBD1 | many | TRBV5-1 | CASSLEGQGTYNEQFF | TGCGCCAGCAGCTTGGAGGGACAGGGAACCTACAATGAGCAGTTCTTC
TRBJ1-1 | TRBD1 | medium-sized | TRBV7-9 | CASSFPGQGTEAFF | TGTGCCAGCAGCTTTCCGGGACAGGGGACTGAAGCTTTCTTT
TRBJ1-6 | TRBD1 | medium-sized | TRBV5-1 | CASSLDRQGRSPLHF | TGCGCCAGCAGCTTGGACAGACAGGGGAGGTCACCCCTCCACTTT
TRBJ2-1 | TRBD2 | medium-sized | TRBV20-1 | CSAPTSGGYNEQFF | TGCAGTGCACCTACTAGCGGGGGGTACAATGAGCAGTTCTTC
TRBJ2-7 | TRBD1 | NA | TRBV27 | CVSSGTGGREQYF | TGTGTCAGTTCCGGGACAGGGGGCCGCGAGCAGTACTTC
TRBJ1-3 | NA | many | TRBV30 | CAWSPGGNTIYF | TGTGCCTGGAGTCCGGGGGGAAACACCATATATTTT
TRBJ1-2 | NA | many | TRBV20-1 | CSAHGQIYGYTF | TGCAGTGCTCATGGACAGATATATGGCTACACCTTC
TRBJ2-1 | TRBD1 | many | TRBV7-2 | CASSPSRTGMPEQFF | TGTGCCAGCAGCCCGTCCCGGACAGGGATGCCTGAGCAGTTCTTC
TRBJ1-2 | TRBD1 | many | TRBV28 | CASSLQDRGAGYTF | TGTGCCAGCAGTTTACAGGACAGGGGGGCTGGCTACACCTTC
TRBJ2-5 | TRBD2 | many | TRBV12-3/TRBV12-4 | CASSFGLVETQYF | TGTGCCAGCAGTTTCGGACTAGTGGAGACCCAGTACTTC
TRBJ2-3 | NA | few | TRBV30 | CAWSVLGGSFTDTQYF | TGTGCCTGGAGTGTACTTGGAGGGTCCTTCACAGATACGCAGTATTTT
TRBJ2-2 | NA | many | TRBV28 | CASRWPINTGELFF | TGTGCCAGCCGTTGGCCGATAAACACCGGGGAGCTGTTTTTT
TRBJ1-4 | NA | many | TRBV7-3 | CASSRTGSPNEKLFF | TGTGCCAGCAGCAGAACAGGGAGCCCGAATGAAAAACTGTTTTTT
TRBJ2-6 | NA | many | TRBV12-3/TRBV12-4 | CASSVAGGGANVLTF | TGTGCCAGCAGTGTCGCCGGGGGAGGGGCCAACGTCCTGACTTTC
TRBJ2-3 | TRBD1 | many | TRBV6-1 | CASMPGQGIWTQYF | TGTGCCAGCATGCCGGGACAGGGGATATGGACGCAGTATTTT
TRBJ2-2 | NA | NA | TRBV19 | CASSPIREINTGELFF | TGTGCCAGTAGCCCCATCCGGGAAATTAACACCGGGGAGCTGTTTTTT
TRBJ1-6 | NA | many | TRBV5-1 | CASSLGPGRTNSPLHF | TGCGCCAGCAGCTTGGGGCCTGGACGGACGAATTCACCCCTCCACTTT
TRBJ2-5 | NA | many | TRBV9 | CASSVDIGKETQYF | TGTGCCAGCAGCGTAGATATAGGGAAAGAGACCCAGTACTTC
TRBJ2-7 | NA | many | TRBV14 | CASSQDRGEQYF | TGTGCCAGCAGCCAAGATAGGGGCGAGCAGTACTTC
TRBJ2-2 | NA | many | TRBV28 | CASSFRYTGELFF | TGTGCCAGCAGTTTTAGATACACCGGGGAGCTGTTTTTT
TRBJ2-2 | NA | many | TRBV6-6 | CASTAGTKTGELFF | TGTGCCAGCACGGCGGGAACGAAGACCGGGGAGCTGTTTTTT
TRBJ1-1 | TRBD1 | many | TRBV18 | CASSKTQGDTEAFF | TGTGCCAGCTCAAAGACACAGGGGGACACTGAAGCTTTCTTT
TRBJ2-3 | TRBD2 | many | TRBV20-1 | CSAGTIISATDTQYF | TGCAGTGCTGGGACTATAATAAGCGCCACAGATACGCAGTATTTT
TRBJ2-2 | TRBD2 | many | TRBV19 | CAGAGGRGTGELFF | TGTGCCGGAGCGGGGGGGCGAGGCACCGGGGAGCTGTTTTTT
TRBJ2-1 | TRBD2 | many | TRBV30 | CAWSVQGLAGNEQFF | TGTGCCTGGAGTGTACAGGGACTAGCGGGTAATGAGCAGTTCTTC
TRBJ1-1 | NA | NA | TRBV28 | CASSSEGGGDTEAFF | TGTGCCAGCAGTTCTGAGGGTGGGGGCGACACTGAAGCTTTCTTT
TRBJ2-7 | TRBD2 | many | TRBV5-1 | CASSLIGGGPPEQYF | TGCGCCAGCAGCCTGATTGGCGGGGGGCCTCCCGAGCAGTACTTC
TRBJ2-3 | TRBD2 | many | TRBV5-1 | CASSFPSGGAEDTQYF | TGCGCCAGCAGCTTCCCTAGCGGGGGGGCCGAAGATACGCAGTATTTT
TRBJ1-1 | NA | many | TRBV7-9 | CASSLDVGTEAFF | TGTGCCAGCAGCTTAGACGTAGGAACTGAAGCTTTCTTT
TRBJ2-2 | NA | many | TRBV5-1 | CASSLLGNTGELFF | TGCGCCAGCAGCTTATTAGGGAACACCGGGGAGCTGTTTTTT
TRBJ1-6 | TRBD1 | many | TRBV9 | CASSSGSGQANSPLHF | TGTGCCAGCAGCTCGGGGTCCGGACAGGCGAATTCACCCCTCCACTTT
TRBJ1-2 | NA | few | TRBV6-6 | CASSSQAFLGYGYTF | TGTGCCAGCAGTTCTCAAGCCTTTTTGGGCTATGGCTACACCTTC
TRBJ1-1 | NA | medium-sized | TRBV5-1 | CASSLTTNTEAFF | TGCGCCAGCAGCTTAACGACGAACACTGAAGCTTTCTTT
TRBJ1-1 | NA | NA | TRBV4-3 | CASSQDGGRVAEAFF | TGCGCCAGCAGCCAAGATGGGGGCAGGGTTGCTGAAGCTTTCTTT
TRBJ2-7 | NA | many | TRBV20-1 | CSARGTASYEQYF | TGCAGTGCTAGGGGGACGGCCTCCTACGAGCAGTACTTC
TRBJ1-1 | NA | many | TRBV5-1 | CASSPTLGPEAFF | TGCGCCAGCAGCCCCACTTTAGGACCTGAAGCTTTCTTT
TRBJ1-5 | TRBD1 | many | TRBV12-3/TRBV12-4 | CASNSRDRDQPQHF | TGTGCCAGCAACTCCCGGGACAGAGATCAGCCCCAGCATTTT
TRBJ2-5 | NA | many | TRBV6-5 | CASSYGETQYF | TGTGCCAGCAGTTACGGGGAGACCCAGTACTTC
TRBJ2-1 | TRBD1 | many | TRBV9 | CASSVAPRDRVDNEQFF | TGTGCCAGCAGCGTAGCTCCCCGGGACAGGGTTGACAATGAGCAGTTCTTC